One and the same sample provided the 8 T cell receptor beta chains below, sequenced in a study of blood T cell repertoires in COVID-19. The assay was immunoSEQ multiplex PCR, and TCRdb's table has in-frame clones only and misses some. The table shows hundreds of thousands of clones, with 70% to 90% occurring only once. Sequencing input: PBMCs or T cells enriched from blood (not recorded which). The source is a middle-aged woman who had recovered from COVID-19.

The chain is built from TRBV28 and TRBJ1-2; the D is unclear. Germline V lookup: CDR1 MDHEN, CDR2 SYDVKM. The CDR3 spans 13 residues. Trimming removed 6 bases from V and 0 bases from J, with 8 bases in between. The CDR3 sequence is CASSLPPNYGYTF. Written as DNA, the CDR3 is TGTGCCAGCAGCCTCCCCCCTAACTATGGCTACACCTTC.

This clone has only one observation. In DNA, the CDR3 is TGTGCCAGTAGTGACCAGCGCGGGAGGGGAGGGAATGAGCAGTTCTTC. This sequence encodes CASSDQRGRGGNEQFF. The chain uses TRBV19 and TRBJ2-1, with 9 bases matching TRBD2. This CDR3 comprises 16 residues. V gave up 5 bases and J gave up 7 bases; unmatched junction bases: 12. Germline CDR1 LNHDA, CDR2 SQIVND (reference sequence).

V and J are TRBV4-2 and TRBJ2-7; the match to TRBD2 covers 9 bases. Per germline, CDR1 LGHNA and CDR2 YNFKEQ. This CDR3 is 17 amino acids long. V lost 0 bases, J lost 2 bases, and 8 bases stayed unmatched. The CDR3, as DNA: TGTGCCAGCAGCCAAGATTCACCGGCTAGCGGGACCTACGAGCAGTACTTC. Its translation: CASSQDSPASGTYEQYF.

The chain has TRBV5-4 and TRBJ2-1, with 14 bases lining up with TRBD2. Trimming at V came to 4 bases and at J to 8 bases, leaving 5 bases not matched to a gene. Germline values: CDR1 SGHNT, CDR2 YYREEE (reference sequence). This CDR3 has 15 residues. DNA of the CDR3: TGTGCCAGCAGCCTCGGGACTAGCGGGAGCGATGAGCAGTTCTTC. Translation gives CASSLGTSGSDEQFF.

This sequence joins TRBV27 and TRBJ1-5, with D perhaps TRBD1 (5 bases). CDR1 and CDR2 (germline): MNHEY, SMNVEV (reference sequence). V dropped 3 bases and J dropped 2 bases, with 11 bases sitting between them. This CDR3 spans 15 amino acids. The chain's CDR3 is CASSLRGYGNQPQHF. CDR3 bases: TGTGCCAGCAGTTTGCGGGGCTACGGCAATCAGCCCCAGCATTTT.

The chain uses TRBV7-2 and TRBJ2-2; D might be TRBD1 (7 bases). V lost 6 bases and J 4 bases, leaving 12 bases between the germline ends. Germline lookup yields CDR1 SGHTA and CDR2 FQGNSA. There are 14 residues in the CDR3. The CDR3, as DNA: TGTGCCAGCAGGACTCAGGGGGGCACCGGGGAGCTGTTTTTT. The encoded protein is CASRTQGGTGELFF.

The V gene is TRBV7-2, the J gene TRBJ2-5; D is possibly TRBD2 (5 bases). This CDR3 has 16 amino acids. V lost 1 base to trimming and J lost 2 bases, with 14 bases between them. Germline loops: CDR1 SGHTA, CDR2 FQGNSA. This CDR3 reads CASSLGERTFQETQYF. DNA for the CDR3: TGTGCCAGCAGCTTAGGTGAACGGACTTTTCAAGAGACCCAGTACTTC.

The chain uses TRBV6-2 or TRBV6-3 and TRBJ2-6; D not certain. CDR3 size: 16 residues. Germline V gene sequence: CDR1 MNHEY, CDR2 SVGEGT. Trimming cost V 0 bases and J 2 bases, with 8 bases left between them. CDR3 residues: CASSYSNRAGANVLTF. CDR3 in DNA: TGTGCCAGCAGTTACTCGAATCGGGCTGGGGCCAACGTCCTGACTTTC.